Each of the 19 T cell receptor beta chains below was sequenced from the same sample in a study of post-analysis software for immune sequencing data. The study's findings and limits: Patients showed TRBV5-6, TRBV5-1 and TRBV20-1 among five TRBV segments more frequent than in controls.

Which antigens these TCRs recognize remains unknown. Incorporated into the TCR beta cDNA libraries were unique molecular identifiers, which served to reduce PCR and sequencing biases. One entry per CDR3 protein, called by TCRdb with MiXCR from the PCR reads. This table holds about 760,000 distinct CDR3 sequences, less than 35% found once. The sample consisted of blood. These receptors were taken from a girl aged 5-17 years with multiple sclerosis.

This clonotype was seen more than once but under ten times. The rearrangement links TRBV20-1 to TRBJ2-5; TRBD2 matches at 12 bases. Germline V gene lookup returns CDR1 DFQATT and CDR2 SNEGSKA (reference sequence). The CDR3 spans 14 residues. Germline trimming cut 5 bases from V and 5 bases from J; bases unmatched to any gene: 6. The DNA of the CDR3 is TGCAGTGCTGCCCCGGGGACTAGCGGGGAGACCCAGTACTTC. Its translation: CSAAPGTSGETQYF.

Remarks on this clonotype: An end of the junction differs from the germline gene, which may be a read error. The chain employs TRBV7-2 and TRBJ2-7, with D tentatively TRBD2 (5 bases). This CDR3 is built from 14 residues. In germline, CDR1 is SGHTA, CDR2 FQGNSA. The CDR3 sequence: CVSSLSRASYEQYF. The CDR3 region has the DNA TGTGTCAGCAGCTTATCGAGGGCATCCTACGAGCAGTACTTC.

The J gene is TRBJ2-1, the V gene TRBV6-5, with unresolved D. Germline V gene data show CDR1 as MNHEY and CDR2 as SVGAGI. Trimming cost V 4 bases and J 3 bases, with 13 bases left between them. The CDR3 covers 15 residues. The CDR3 sequence: CASSCSIIVYNEQFF. In DNA form, the CDR3 reads TGTGCCAGCAGTTGCTCCATTATCGTCTACAATGAGCAGTTCTTC.

This chain joins TRBV6-2 or TRBV6-3 and TRBJ2-7; TRBD1 might be the D (6 bases). The CDR3 spans 15 residues. Germline V gene lookup returns CDR1 MNHEY and CDR2 SVGEGT. V was shortened by 8 bases and J by 0 bases, with 17 bases between the two germline ends. The DNA for the CDR3 is TGTGCCAGCGGAAAACAGGGTAAAAGCTCCTACGAGCAGTACTTC. Amino acid sequence: CASGKQGKSSYEQYF.

This rearrangement joins TRBV20-1 to TRBJ1-4; TRBD1 matches at 8 bases. Per germline, CDR1 DFQATT and CDR2 SNEGSKA (reference sequence). Trimming removed 3 bases from V and 8 bases from J; junction bases left unmatched: 5. CDR3 size: 13 residues. The CDR3 DNA sequence: TGCAGTGCTAGTACAGGGGGATGGGAAAAACTGTTTTTT. It yields the protein CSASTGGWEKLFF.

The table lists this clonotype with a few counts. The chain carries TRBV15 and TRBJ2-5; TRBD1 might be the D (6 bases). With 6 bases removed from V and 5 bases from J, the gap between germline ends came to 19 bases. The CDR3 covers 15 residues. Per germline, CDR1 LNHNV and CDR2 YYDKDF (reference sequence). CDR3 loop: CATSKRRNREETQYF. The DNA of the CDR3 is TGTGCCACCAGTAAGAGGAGAAACAGGGAGGAGACCCAGTACTTC.

In nucleotides, the CDR3 is TGTGCCAGCAGCTTAGACGGGACAACCACAGATACGCAGTATTTT. It codes for CASSLDGTTTDTQYF. The V and J genes are TRBV11-2 and TRBJ2-3, with D possibly matching TRBD1 (6 bases). Looked up from germline, CDR1 is SGHAT and CDR2 is FQNNGV. V was pared by 0 bases and J by 2 bases, with 9 bases between. CDR3 length equals 15 residues.

This clonotype was observed at least ten times. This chain uses TRBV12-3 or TRBV12-4 with TRBJ2-6; maybe TRBD2 (6 bases). CDR3 length equals 17 residues. The germline V and J ends were trimmed by 1 base and 4 bases, with 14 bases remaining between them. CDR3 DNA: TGTGCCAGCAGTTTAGAAATTGGAGGGGTCGGGGCCAACGTCCTGACTTTC. Translated: CASSLEIGGVGANVLTF.

This clonotype was recorded many times. The V call is TRBV5-5, the J call TRBJ2-1, with TRBD2 matching over 9 bases. The CDR3 contains 17 residues. V lost 1 base, J lost 2 bases, and 7 bases stayed unmatched. The germline gives CDR1 SGHKS, CDR2 YYEKEE (reference sequence). CDR3 nucleotide sequence: TGTGCCAGCAGCTTGATCAGAGCGGGAGGAACCTACAATGAGCAGTTCTTC. Translated: CASSLIRAGGTYNEQFF. The whole variable domain, remainder taken from reference TRBV5-5 and TRBJ2-1, is DAGVTQSPTHLIKTRGQQVTLRCSPISGHKSVSWYQQVLGQGPQFIFQYYEKEERGRGNFPDRFSARQFPNYSSELNVNALLLGDSALYLCASSLIRAGGTYNEQFFGPGTRLTVL.

The V gene is TRBV6-1, the J gene TRBJ2-7, with D perhaps given as TRBD1 or TRBD2 (5 bases each). Germline V gene lookup returns CDR1 MNHNS and CDR2 SASEGT. V lost 6 bases and J 0 bases, leaving 9 bases between the germline ends. The CDR3 covers 13 residues. The CDR3 sequence is CASRRDGSYEQYF. DNA for the CDR3: TGTGCCAGCAGAAGGGACGGCTCCTACGAGCAGTACTTC.

This clonotype appeared a few times. An end of the junction differs from the germline gene, which may be a read error. The chain joins TRBV9 to TRBJ2-1; D gene unclear. The CDR3 covers 15 residues. Germline V lookup: CDR1 SGDLS, CDR2 YYNGEE. The CDR3 loop is CTSSVRLVSYNEQFF. As DNA, the CDR3 is TGTACCAGCAGCGTAAGACTCGTCTCCTACAATGAGCAGTTCTTC.

The chain joins TRBV7-2 to TRBJ2-3; possibly TRBD2 for D (5 bases). The CDR3 sequence is 16 residues long. V was trimmed by 5 bases and J by 0 bases, leaving 15 bases between them. In germline, CDR1 is SGHTA, CDR2 FQGNSA. CDR3 in DNA: TGTGCCAGCAGCCCCCGGGGTATCTCTAGCACAGATACGCAGTATTTT. Its protein product is CASSPRGISSTDTQYF.

This chain uses TRBV29-1 with TRBJ2-1, with 12 bases aligning to TRBD2. CDR3 length: 16 amino acids. Trimming cost V 8 bases and J 6 bases; bases outside gene matches: 14. Germline V gene lookup returns CDR1 SQVTM and CDR2 ANQGSEA. CDR3 protein: CSTRRRGLAGINEQFF. CDR3 in DNA: TGCAGCACCCGTAGAAGAGGACTAGCGGGAATCAATGAGCAGTTCTTC.

This clonotype turned up a few times. The chain has TRBV20-1 and TRBJ1-4; 9 positions agree with TRBD1. This CDR3 is built from 13 residues. Germline V gene lookup returns CDR1 DFQATT and CDR2 SNEGSKA (reference sequence). The ends lost 6 bases at V and 8 bases at J; junction bases unmatched: 7. This CDR3 reads CSASGQGEEKLFF. CDR3 nucleotide sequence: TGCAGTGCGTCGGGACAGGGAGAGGAAAAACTGTTTTTT.

This chain uses TRBV4-1 with TRBJ1-2; D not certain. V lost 1 base, J lost 1 base, and 13 bases lay in between. The CDR3 spans 16 residues. Looked up from germline, CDR1 is MGHRA and CDR2 is YSYEKL. DNA of the CDR3: TGCGCCAGCAGCCAAGTAGCGAGTCTCGATAACTATGGCTACACCTTC. Its translation: CASSQVASLDNYGYTF.

This clonotype has at least ten counts. The chain couples TRBV7-2 to TRBJ2-7; 8 bases agree with TRBD2. The J segment lost 5 bases and the V segment lost 5 bases, leaving 14 bases of the junction unmatched. The length of the CDR3 is 16 residues. Germline V lookup: CDR1 SGHTA, CDR2 FQGNSA. The CDR3 region has the DNA TGTGCCAGCAGCCCTTATGGCGGGAGGAGCTTCCACGAGCAGTACTTC. Its translation is CASSPYGGRSFHEQYF.

The CDR3 loop reads CASSYSLAEITDTQYF. In nucleotides, the CDR3 is TGTGCCAGCAGTTACTCGCTAGCGGAGATCACAGATACGCAGTATTTT. This rearrangement joins TRBV6-5 to TRBJ2-3; 7 nucleotides align to TRBD2. With V trimmed by 0 bases and J by 2 bases, 5 bases remained unmatched. This CDR3 spans 16 amino acids. The germline CDR1 and CDR2 sequences are MNHEY and SVGAGI.

This chain links TRBV27 with TRBJ1-5; D unclear. The CDR3 consists of 18 residues. V was clipped by 7 bases and J by 0 bases, with 22 bases between them. Germline V gives CDR1 MNHEY, CDR2 SMNVEV (reference sequence). The CDR3 nucleotides are TGTGCCAGCATACTTGGCCCGTGTAGATTTTATAGCAATCAGCCCCAGCATTTT. As protein: CASILGPCRFYSNQPQHF.

This sequence joins TRBV18 and TRBJ2-6; unclear D gene. This CDR3 has 15 amino acids. Looked up from germline, CDR1 is KGHSH and CDR2 is LQKENI. V lost 1 base and J lost 1, with 5 bases in between. CDR3 residues: CASSPLGSGANVLTF. CDR3 DNA sequence: TGTGCCAGCTCACCACTGGGGTCTGGGGCCAACGTCCTGACTTTC.